The present T cell receptor (beta chain) was sequenced within a study of relationships among human T cell subsets. Regarding the study as a whole: Many CDR3s were shared across Th1, Th2 and regulatory subsets. Bead sorting may have left some CD4+CD8+ double-positive cells. V, D, J usage, CDR3 length and N-additions were similar across seven subsets.

With V trimmed by 4 bases and J by 5 bases, 11 bases remained unmatched. The germline V gene encodes CDR1 DFQATT and CDR2 SNEGSKA (reference sequence). This CDR3 has 16 amino acids. TCR alpha and beta CDR3s were amplified from mRNA by semiquantitative ARM-PCR. In ARM-PCR, communal superprimers followed tagged nested gene-specific primers for exponential amplification. Nested primers were removed by exonuclease before the second PCR round. Each CDR3 protein gets one entry after TCRdb re-called the multiplex PCR reads with MiXCR. The sample carries about 15,000 distinct CDR3 sequences, about 60% recorded once. This clonotype was detected only a few times. Antigen unknown.

The chain employs TRBV20-1 and TRBJ2-1; 10 bases fit TRBD2. This clonotype originated in a man aged 40-49 years in good health. The specimen sequenced was total T cells sorted from blood. CDR3 amino acids: CSANPSLAGVHNEQFF. The CDR3 DNA is TGCAGTGCTAACCCCTCCCTAGCGGGAGTTCACAATGAGCAGTTCTTC.